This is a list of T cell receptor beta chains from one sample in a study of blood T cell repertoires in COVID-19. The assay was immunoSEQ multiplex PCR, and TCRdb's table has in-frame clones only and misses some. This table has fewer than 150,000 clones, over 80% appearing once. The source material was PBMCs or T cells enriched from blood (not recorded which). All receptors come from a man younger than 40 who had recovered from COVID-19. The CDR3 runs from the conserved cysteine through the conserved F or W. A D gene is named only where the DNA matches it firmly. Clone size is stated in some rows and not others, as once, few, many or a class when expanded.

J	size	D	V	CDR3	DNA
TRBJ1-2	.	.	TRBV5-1	CASSWGPTSRYGYTF	TGCGCCAGCAGCTGGGGACCGACTAGTCGCTATGGCTACACCTTC
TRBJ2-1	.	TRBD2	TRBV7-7	CASSLEASGAYNEQFF	TGTGCCAGCAGCTTAGAGGCTAGCGGGGCCTACAATGAGCAGTTCTTC
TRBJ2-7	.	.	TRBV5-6	CASSFRTDFEQYF	TGTGCCAGCAGCTTCAGGACGGACTTCGAGCAGTACTTC
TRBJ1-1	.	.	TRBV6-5	CASSRAGENTEAFF	TGTGCCAGCAGCCGGGCGGGTGAGAACACTGAAGCTTTCTTT
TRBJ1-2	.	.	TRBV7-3	CASSLSGGAYGYTF	TGTGCCAGCAGCTTAAGTGGGGGGGCCTATGGCTACACCTTC
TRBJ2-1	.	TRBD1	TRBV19	CASNLRTGSYNEQFF	TGTGCCAGCAACCTCCGGACAGGGTCCTACAATGAGCAGTTCTTC
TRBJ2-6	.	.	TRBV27	CASRGGQHLSGANVLTF	TGTGCCAGCAGAGGCGGACAGCACCTCTCTGGGGCCAACGTCCTGACTTTC
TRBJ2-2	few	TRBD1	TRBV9	CASSARDRQTGELFF	TGTGCCAGCAGCGCCCGGGACAGGCAGACCGGGGAGCTGTTTTTT
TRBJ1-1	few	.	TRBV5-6	CASSFRSPMNTEAFF	TGTGCCAGCAGCTTCAGGTCCCCAATGAACACTGAAGCTTTCTTT
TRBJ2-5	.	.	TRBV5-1	CASSTGDSQETQYF	TGCGCCAGCAGCACGGGGGACAGCCAAGAGACCCAGTACTTC
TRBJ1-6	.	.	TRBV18	CASSSRPEPLHF	TGTGCCAGCTCATCGCGGCCCGAGCCCCTCCACTTT
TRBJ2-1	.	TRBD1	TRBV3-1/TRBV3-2	CASSQETGGTYNEQFF	TGTGCCAGCAGCCAAGAGACAGGGGGAACCTACAATGAGCAGTTCTTC
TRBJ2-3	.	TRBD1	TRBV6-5	CASSLQTGEADTQYF	TGTGCCAGCAGTCTCCAGACAGGGGAGGCAGATACGCAGTATTTT
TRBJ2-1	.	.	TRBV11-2	CASSLREDYYNEQFF	TGTGCCAGCAGCTTAAGAGAGGACTACTACAATGAGCAGTTCTTC